These 32 T cell receptor beta chains share one sample of origin, sequenced in a study of T cell repertoires in cytomegalovirus infection. Using its own MiXCR run on the reads, TCRdb lists one record per CDR3 protein. The sample consists of fewer than 350,000 distinct CDR3 sequences, 25% to 30% of them appearing once. Antigens for these TCRs are unknown. The sequenced sample was cultured PBMCs, obtained from culture after CMV antigen stimulation. Receptors originate from a human donor in good health (CMV status not recorded). Some clones in this sample may be carry-over from other donors' samples.

The V call is TRBV27, the J call TRBJ2-7; 10 nucleotides match TRBD1. The CDR3 sequence is 15 residues long. Germline V gene lookup returns CDR1 MNHEY and CDR2 SMNVEV (reference sequence). The junction had 8 bases not matched to a gene; V was cut back by 5 bases and J by 4 bases. The CDR3 DNA sequence: TGTGCCAGCAGTCCGGTTCGGACAGGGGGTTACGAGCAGTACTTC. It yields the protein CASSPVRTGGYEQYF.

The chain carries TRBV2 and TRBJ1-1; D uncertain. The germline CDR1 and CDR2 sequences are SNHLY and FYNNEI. Trimming removed 6 bases at V and 8 bases at J, with 19 bases between. CDR3 length: 14 residues. The CDR3 spells CASRALGYGPEAFF. The CDR3 DNA sequence: TGTGCCAGCAGGGCCTTAGGATACGGGCCCGAAGCTTTCTTT. Using reference TRBV2 and TRBJ1-1 for the parts outside the CDR3, the full variable domain is EPEVTQTPSHQVTQMGQEVILRCVPISNHLYFYWYRQILGQKVEFLVSFYNNEISEKSEIFDDQFSVERPDGSNFTLKIRSTKLEDSAMYFCASRALGYGPEAFFGQGTRLTVV.

J is TRBJ2-3 and V is TRBV19; TRBD2 might be the D (5 bases). This CDR3 region has 17 residues. In germline, CDR1 is LNHDA, CDR2 SQIVND (reference sequence). V was shortened by 6 bases and J by 6 bases, with 25 bases between the two germline ends. The CDR3 region has the DNA TGTGCCAGTAGCCTAAGGAGCGGCCCTCCGATGGCGGATACGCAGTATTTT. Amino acid sequence: CASSLRSGPPMADTQYF.

This clonotype has more than one count but fewer than ten. The V gene is TRBV7-8, the J gene TRBJ2-7; 7 bases align to TRBD1. Trimming removed 5 bases from V and 0 bases from J; junction bases left unmatched: 7. This CDR3 region has 15 residues. Per the germline V gene, CDR1 is SGHVS and CDR2 is FQNEAQ. The CDR3 loop reads CASSHRGDSSYEQYF. Here the CDR3 DNA reads TGTGCCAGCAGCCACAGGGGAGATAGCTCCTACGAGCAGTACTTC.

V is TRBV18 and J is TRBJ2-1, with a tentative D call TRBD2 (5 bases). V lost 3 bases and J lost 3, with 15 bases in between. The CDR3 has 16 amino acids. Per germline, CDR1 KGHSH and CDR2 LQKENI. CDR3 bases: TGTGCCAGCTCACCCTACTCCGGGAACTACTACAATGAGCAGTTCTTC. Protein product: CASSPYSGNYYNEQFF.

The chain couples TRBV2 to TRBJ2-6; D gene unclear. The germline gives CDR1 SNHLY, CDR2 FYNNEI. V shed 2 bases and J shed 0 bases, with 14 bases lying between them. There are 18 residues in the CDR3. This chain's CDR3 is CASSESVTMASGANVLTF. CDR3 DNA: TGTGCCAGCAGTGAAAGTGTCACTATGGCCTCTGGGGCCAACGTCCTGACTTTC.

This clonotype turned up a few times. The chain joins TRBV7-6 to TRBJ2-5; no firm D call. The CDR3 contains 13 residues. The germline gives CDR1 SGHVS, CDR2 FNYEAQ. Between the trimmed V and J ends, which lost 6 bases and 4 bases, there was a span of 12 bases. CDR3 loop: CASSESWVETQYF. The CDR3 DNA is TGTGCCAGCAGTGAGTCTTGGGTAGAGACCCAGTACTTC. The whole variable domain, filled in from reference TRBV7-6 and TRBJ2-5, reads GAGVSQSPRYKVTKRGQDVALRCDPISGHVSLYWYRQALGQGPEFLTYFNYEAQQDKSGLPNDRFSAERPEGSISTLTIQRTEQRDSAMYRCASSESWVETQYFGPGTRLLVL.

CDR3 in amino acids: CASSVGGGINTQYF. The CDR3 nucleotides read TGTGCCAGCAGCGTAGGAGGGGGCATCAATACGCAGTATTTT. The chain employs TRBV9 and TRBJ2-3, with 7 bases identical to TRBD1. J lost 7 bases, V lost 0 bases, and 5 bases had no gene match. There are 14 residues in the CDR3. In germline, CDR1 is SGDLS, CDR2 YYNGEE.

V usage is TRBV3-1 and J usage is TRBJ1-1, with no clear D. This CDR3 has 12 amino acids. With 7 bases removed from V and 3 bases from J, the gap between germline ends came to 9 bases. The germline CDR1 and CDR2 sequences are LGHDT and YNNKEL (reference sequence). CDR3 protein: CASTGLDTEAFF. The DNA of the CDR3 is TGTGCCAGCACCGGATTAGACACTGAAGCTTTCTTT.

This chain uses TRBV7-9 with TRBJ1-2; no reliable D call. The CDR3 loop spans 17 amino acids. V was trimmed by 5 bases and J by 3 bases, leaving 22 bases between them. Germline V gene data show CDR1 as SEHNR and CDR2 as FQNEAQ (reference sequence). The CDR3 spells CASSTKGSDVFDYGYTF. The CDR3 region has the DNA TGTGCCAGCAGCACAAAAGGATCAGATGTCTTCGACTATGGCTACACCTTC.

This clonotype has more than one count but fewer than ten. The chain employs TRBV11-3 and TRBJ2-7; 7 bases are a match to TRBD1. Germline lookup yields CDR1 SGHNT and CDR2 YENEEA. Trimming removed 5 bases from V and 3 bases from J; junction bases left unmatched: 4. This CDR3 has 13 amino acids. The CDR3: CASSEGQNYEQYF. The DNA for the CDR3 is TGTGCCAGCAGCGAGGGACAGAACTACGAGCAGTACTTC.

A few counts support this clonotype. The rearrangement uses TRBV25-1 and TRBJ1-4; D gene unclear. Per germline, CDR1 MGHDK and CDR2 SYGVNS. V was shortened by 6 bases and J by 0 bases, with 8 bases between the two germline ends. The CDR3 length is 14 residues. The CDR3 nucleotides read TGTGCCAGCAGGGATACAGCAACTAATGAAAAACTGTTTTTT. Translation: CASRDTATNEKLFF.

The rearrangement joins TRBV19 to TRBJ1-2; D uncertain. With 10 bases removed from V and 8 bases from J, the gap between germline ends came to 14 bases. This CDR3 region has 11 residues. The germline gives CDR1 LNHDA, CDR2 SQIVND (reference sequence). The CDR3 reads CATSTVAGYTF. For the CDR3, the DNA is TGTGCCACCTCGACGGTCGCGGGCTACACCTTC.

Only one count was recorded for this clonotype. V is TRBV5-4 and J is TRBJ1-2; 7 bases map to TRBD1. This CDR3 is built from 16 residues. Germline lookup yields CDR1 SGHNT and CDR2 YYREEE (reference sequence). Trimming took 4 bases from V and 3 from J; bases not matched to a gene: 12. The CDR3 bases are TGTGCCAGCAGCCTGCCAGGGGGGGGGGGTTACTATGGCTACACCTTC. Encoded protein: CASSLPGGGGYYGYTF.

The chain joins TRBV6-1 to TRBJ1-5, with unresolved D. Looked up from germline, CDR1 is MNHNS and CDR2 is SASEGT. Trimming took off 1 base at V and 7 bases at J, with 14 bases between the two ends. The CDR3 contains 15 residues. This CDR3 is CASSEGTLFGQPQHF. The DNA for the CDR3 is TGTGCCAGCAGTGAAGGAACTCTTTTCGGGCAGCCCCAGCATTTT.

The chain is built from TRBV28 and TRBJ2-1, with 7 bases that match TRBD2. With V trimmed by 0 bases and J by 7 bases, 6 bases remained unmatched. This CDR3 is built from 15 residues. Germline loops: CDR1 MDHEN, CDR2 SYDVKM. The CDR3 sequence is CASSLWASGSNEQFF. The CDR3 nucleotides are TGTGCCAGCAGTTTATGGGCTAGCGGCAGTAATGAGCAGTTCTTC. Combining the CDR3 with reference TRBV28 and TRBJ2-1 gives the whole variable domain DVKVTQSSRYLVKRTGEKVFLECVQDMDHENMFWYRQDPGLGLRLIYFSYDVKMKEKGDIPEGYSVSREKKERFSLILESASTNQTSMYLCASSLWASGSNEQFFGPGTRLTVL.

This chain links TRBV12-3 or TRBV12-4 with TRBJ2-7; D perhaps matches TRBD2 (6 bases). V lost 7 bases and J lost 0, with 10 bases in between. The CDR3 spans 13 residues. The CDR3 nucleotides read TGTGCCAGCAAGATGGGGGGCTCCTACGAGCAGTACTTC. Encoded protein: CASKMGGSYEQYF.

This clonotype was observed a few times. The CDR3: CASSWWTGHAHEKLFF. The CDR3 DNA reads as TGTGCCAGCAGTTGGTGGACAGGCCATGCTCATGAAAAACTGTTTTTT. V and J are TRBV12-3 or TRBV12-4 and TRBJ1-4; 7 nucleotides match TRBD1. The CDR3 is 16 amino acids. V shed 4 bases and J 6 bases; nucleotides not matched to a gene: 11.

The chain links TRBV6-6 to TRBJ2-7, with 9 positions matching TRBD1. The trim removed 5 bases at V and 5 bases at J, leaving 4 bases unmatched. Germline assignment: CDR1 MNHNY and CDR2 SVGAGI (reference sequence). This CDR3 region has 13 residues. DNA for the CDR3: TGTGCCAGCAGTGAGTGGGACAGGGACGAGCAGTACTTC. Protein sequence: CASSEWDRDEQYF.

The sample holds many counts of this clonotype. This rearrangement joins TRBV4-1 to TRBJ2-2, with TRBD2 as a possible D gene (5 bases). CDR1 MGHRA and CDR2 YSYEKL come from the germline V gene. V was clipped by 0 bases and J by 6 bases, with 14 bases between them. This CDR3 has 16 amino acids. The DNA of the CDR3 is TGCGCCAGCAGCCAAGATCGAAGCGGAGAGCCCGGGGAGCTGTTTTTT. Amino acid sequence: CASSQDRSGEPGELFF.

This clonotype was observed at least ten times. The CDR3 nucleotides are TGTGCCAGCAGGGCACAAGACATGGCGATGCCCCAGCATTTT. Translated: CASRAQDMAMPQHF. The gene calls are TRBV12-3 or TRBV12-4 and TRBJ1-5; no clear D gene. The CDR3 runs to 14 residues. With 6 bases removed from V and 9 bases from J, the gap between germline ends came to 18 bases.

This clonotype came up a few times. The rearrangement joins TRBV6-6 to TRBJ2-3, with 13 bases that match TRBD2. The CDR3 has 16 amino acids. V was pared by 11 bases and J by 5 bases, with 13 bases of the junction left unmatched. Germline lookup yields CDR1 MNHNY and CDR2 SVGAGI (reference sequence). DNA for the CDR3: TGTGCCGTCACGGGACTAGCGGGACGCCGAGGAGATACGCAGTATTTT. Translated: CAVTGLAGRRGDTQYF.

This clonotype appeared once. The chain couples TRBV18 to TRBJ1-1; 11 bases map to TRBD1. The germline gives CDR1 KGHSH, CDR2 LQKENI. The CDR3 is 13 amino acids. Trimming removed 3 bases from V and 10 bases from J; junction bases left unmatched: 4. The chain's CDR3 is CASSPRDRGGAFF. In nucleotides, the CDR3 is TGTGCCAGCTCACCCCGGGACAGGGGGGGAGCTTTCTTT. The full variable domain, rest sourced from reference TRBV18 and TRBJ1-1, is NAGVMQNPRHLVRRRGQEARLRCSPMKGHSHVYWYRQLPEEGLKFMVYLQKENIIDESGMPKERFSAEFPKEGPSILRIQQVVRGDSAAYFCASSPRDRGGAFFGQGTRLTVV.

This clonotype has only a few counts. The chain combines TRBV5-6 with TRBJ1-5; D remains unclear. The ends were cut back, 2 bases at V and 6 bases at J, with 9 bases in the middle. CDR1 is SGHDT and CDR2 is YYEEEE in the germline V gene. The CDR3 covers 13 residues. The CDR3 protein is CASSLRRTQPQHF. CDR3 DNA sequence: TGTGCCAGCAGCTTACGTCGAACTCAGCCCCAGCATTTT.

This clonotype has at least ten counts. The rearrangement uses TRBV6-6 and TRBJ1-5, with D tentatively TRBD1 (5 bases). Trimming took off 5 bases at V and 0 bases at J, with 8 bases between the two ends. Germline CDR1 and CDR2: MNHNY and SVGAGI (reference sequence). This CDR3 contains 14 residues. CDR3 coding DNA: TGTGCCAGCAGTGGGGGTAATAGCAATCAGCCCCAGCATTTT. Translating gives CASSGGNSNQPQHF.

This clonotype was observed a handful of times. The chain links TRBV28 to TRBJ2-7; D uncertain. Germline V gene data show CDR1 as MDHEN and CDR2 as SYDVKM. The V end lost 6 bases, the J end lost 6 bases, and 18 bases lay between the germline ends. This CDR3 comprises 14 residues. CDR3 in DNA: TGTGCCAGCAGGGCGGATCCTCCGACGCGCGAGCAGTACTTC. Translating it yields CASRADPPTREQYF.

This clonotype was seen a handful of times. The chain couples TRBV11-2 to TRBJ1-4, with D unresolved. CDR3 length equals 14 residues. Trimming left V 2 bases short and J 8 bases short, with 12 bases between. Germline assignment: CDR1 SGHAT and CDR2 FQNNGV. The CDR3 region has the DNA TGTGCCAGCAGCTTAACTACGAGGGTGGAAAAACTGTTTTTT. This codes for CASSLTTRVEKLFF.

The chain joins TRBV5-4 to TRBJ2-3; D remains unclear. Germline-derived CDR1 and CDR2 are SGHNT and YYREEE (reference sequence). This CDR3 region has 13 residues. The V end lost 0 bases, the J end lost 4 bases, and 6 bases lay between the germline ends. CDR3 sequence (DNA): TGTGCCAGCAGCTTGGTTGGACCAGATACGCAGTATTTT. This codes for CASSLVGPDTQYF.

This clonotype was counted only a few times. The V gene is TRBV10-3, the J gene TRBJ1-6; no definite D call. Germline CDR1 is ENHRY and CDR2 is SYGVKD. V lost 2 bases, J lost 8 bases, and 13 bases lay in between. This CDR3 comprises 15 residues. The CDR3, as DNA: TGTGCCATCAGTGAGACCAGGAGCTACGATTCACCCCTCCACTTT. This gives the protein CAISETRSYDSPLHF.

In its sample, this clonotype was seen a few times. This chain uses TRBV12-3 or TRBV12-4 with TRBJ2-1, with D possibly being TRBD1 (6 bases). V was shortened by 5 bases and J by 4 bases, with 12 bases between the two germline ends. The CDR3 runs to 14 residues. Written as DNA, the CDR3 is TGTGCCAGCAGTCCCAGACAGGTGTACAATGAGCAGTTCTTC. This gives the protein CASSPRQVYNEQFF.

This clonotype was detected a few times. The V call is TRBV7-9, the J call TRBJ2-3, with D hard to call. The CDR3 runs to 14 residues. Germline values: CDR1 SEHNR, CDR2 FQNEAQ (reference sequence). Between the trimmed V and J ends, which lost 5 bases and 3 bases, there was a span of 12 bases. CDR3 loop: CASSPRGVTDTQYF. CDR3 DNA sequence: TGTGCCAGCAGCCCCCGTGGAGTGACAGATACGCAGTATTTT.

V is TRBV7-2 and J is TRBJ2-2, with D hard to call. The CDR3 consists of 14 residues. V lost 0 bases and J lost 1, with 3 bases in between. The germline V gene has CDR1 SGHTA and CDR2 FQGNSA. The DNA of the CDR3 is TGTGCCAGCAGCTTAGCGGTGAACACCGGGGAGCTGTTTTTT. Amino acids: CASSLAVNTGELFF.